A selection of T cell receptor beta chains follows, all from one sample in a study of tumour-infiltrating T cells in Burkitt lymphoma. Repertoires were generated with immunoSEQ multiplex PCR, while TCRdb's copy carries only in-frame clones and drops some. The sample has about 1,500 clones; under 20% are singletons. The sequenced material came from tumor tissue. These receptors were obtained from a human donor with diffuse large B-cell lymphoma. The CDR3 runs from the conserved cysteine through the conserved F or W. A D gene is named only where the DNA matches it firmly. The size of a clone is reported for some rows only, either as once, few or many, or as a class for expanded clones.

clone size	V gene	D gene	J gene	CDR3 DNA	CDR3 protein
NA	TRBV14	NA	TRBJ1-2	TGTGCCAGCAGCCAAGAAAGGTGGGGTGACTATGGCTACACCTTC	CASSQERWGDYGYTF
few	TRBV12-2	NA	TRBJ1-1	TGTGCAAGTCGCCGGGACACCGAATATGAAGCTTTCTTT	CASRRDTEYEAFF
few	TRBV7-2	TRBD2	TRBJ2-5	TGTGCCAGCAGCTCTCCGACTAGCGGGAGGGCCTGGGAGACCCAGTACTTC	CASSSPTSGRAWETQYF
few	TRBV5-8	NA	TRBJ2-3	TGTGCCAGCAGCTTTCAGGGGATAGCAGATACGCAGTATTTT	CASSFQGIADTQYF
few	TRBV12-2	NA	TRBJ2-3	TGTGCAAGTCGCCCCGCTAGCGGGAGTTTTTCAGATACGCAGTATTTT	CASRPASGSFSDTQYF
NA	TRBV2	NA	TRBJ2-2	TGTGCCGGGCGAGTTAGTAGAACCGGGGAGCTGTTTTTT	CAGRVSRTGELFF
NA	TRBV2	TRBD1	TRBJ1-5	TGTGCCAGCCAGGAATCGACAGGGGTTGAATTTCAGCCCCAGCATTTT	CASQESTGVEFQPQHF
once	TRBV28	NA	TRBJ2-1	TGTGCCAGCAGTTTAGGTCCCCATGAGCAGTTCTTC	CASSLGPHEQFF
few	TRBV30	NA	TRBJ1-5	TGTGCCTGGAGTGCCAGGGTCTTCTTTCAGCCCCAGCATTTT	CAWSARVFFQPQHF
few	TRBV15	NA	TRBJ2-2	TGTGCCACCAGCAGGGCTGGGGGTACCGGGGAGCTGTTTTTT	CATSRAGGTGELFF
few	TRBV30	NA	TRBJ1-2	TGTGCCTGGAGTGTACTATTCTCCAGCTTC	CAWSVLFSSF
NA	TRBV27	NA	TRBJ1-6	TGTGCCAGCAGTTTATATCAGGAGTCACCCCTCCACTTT	CASSLYQESPLHF
few	TRBV14	NA	TRBJ2-1	TGTGCCAGCAGCCAAGATCTGGTAGGGGTCAATGAGCAGTTCTTC	CASSQDLVGVNEQFF
NA	TRBV5-6	NA	TRBJ1-4	TGTGCCAGCAGCTTGGAAAGGGTTAATGAAAAACTGTTTTTT	CASSLERVNEKLFF
few	TRBV19	TRBD1	TRBJ2-7	TGTGCCAGTAGTACCGGGACAGGTCGTAACGAGCAGTACTTC	CASSTGTGRNEQYF
NA	TRBV11-2	TRBD1	TRBJ1-1	TGTGCCAGCAGCTACAGGACAGGGGACACTGAAGCTTTCTTT	CASSYRTGDTEAFF
NA	TRBV5-5	TRBD1	TRBJ1-1	TGTGCCAGCAGCTCGCCTCCGGGACAGGGTCCCCCGGGAGCTTTCTTT	CASSSPPGQGPPGAFF
NA	TRBV5-1	NA	TRBJ2-2	TGCGCCAGCAGCTTGGCCCGGCAGACGAACACCGGGGAGCTGTTTTTT	CASSLARQTNTGELFF
few	TRBV2	TRBD1	TRBJ1-1	TGTGCCAGCAGTGACGGGACAGGGGTGTTCGACACTGAAGCTTTCTTT	CASSDGTGVFDTEAFF
few	TRBV9	NA	TRBJ2-7	TGTGCCAGCAGCCCTTTACCGGGGAACGAGCAGTACTTC	CASSPLPGNEQYF
NA	TRBV30	TRBD1	TRBJ1-2	TGTGCCGGCGTCGGGACAGGCGCCTATGGCTACACCTTC	CAGVGTGAYGYTF
NA	TRBV13	NA	TRBJ1-1	TGTGCCAGCAGTTTTAGACTGAACACTGAAGCTTTCTTT	CASSFRLNTEAFF
few	TRBV7-2	NA	TRBJ1-5	TGTGCCAGCAGCTTAGTTAGATATCGCAATCAGTCCCAGCATTTT	CASSLVRYRNQSQHF
NA	TRBV6-5	NA	TRBJ1-3	TGTGCCAGCAGTCGATCCTCTGGAAACACCATATATTTT	CASSRSSGNTIYF
NA	TRBV5-1	NA	TRBJ1-1	TGCGCCAGCAGCTGGGGTCGTGGGAACACTGAAGCTTTCTTT	CASSWGRGNTEAFF
NA	TRBV5-1	NA	TRBJ1-4	TGCGCCAGCAGCTGGTGGGGGGCGGATGAAAAACTGTTTTTT	CASSWWGADEKLFF
NA	TRBV30	TRBD2	TRBJ2-2	TGTGCCTGGATCCGGTTAGCGGGAGGAACCGGGGAGCTGTTTTTT	CAWIRLAGGTGELFF